Reported below is one TCR beta chain. Trimming at V came to 3 bases and at J to 4 bases, leaving 16 bases not matched to a gene. The CDR3 spans 18 residues. Treatment defined: PENTA 11 planned treatment interruption arm or continuous ART arm. This sample was taken from a study of HIV-infected children after antiretroviral therapy interruption. A 3' RACE protocol on RNA, with unique molecular identifiers, produced the TCR library. TCRdb recomputed calls from the 3' RACE reads with MiXCR, one row per CDR3 protein. The sample yields nearly 15,000 distinct CDR3 sequences, about 3.4% seen once. The sequence came from a pool of human donors with HIV. The chain combines TRBV23-1 with TRBJ2-7; 9 nucleotides line up with TRBD1. TRBV23-1 is an open reading frame, and its role is uncertain. Source: CD45RO+ CD8+ T cells from PBMCs, pooled from several time points, taken from a donor given antiretroviral therapy, either interrupted or continuous. Subset specified: memory CD8+ CD45RO+ CD45RA- T cells. The CDR3 nucleotides read TGCGCCAGCAGTCACCGTTATGGACAGGGGAACCTTAGGTACGAGCAGTACTTC. It specifies CASSHRYGQGNLRYEQYF.